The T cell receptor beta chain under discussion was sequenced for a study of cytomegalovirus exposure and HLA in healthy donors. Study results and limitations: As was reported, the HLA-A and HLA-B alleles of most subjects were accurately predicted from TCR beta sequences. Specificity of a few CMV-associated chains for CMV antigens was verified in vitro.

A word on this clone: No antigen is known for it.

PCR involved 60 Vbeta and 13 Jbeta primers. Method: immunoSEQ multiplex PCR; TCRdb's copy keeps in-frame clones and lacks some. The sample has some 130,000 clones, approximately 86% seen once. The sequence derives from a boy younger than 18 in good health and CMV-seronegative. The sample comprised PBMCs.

The CDR3 region is CASSNIGNTIYF. CDR3 nucleotides: TGTGCCAGCAGCAATATTGGAAACACCATATATTTT. The chain has TRBV7-9 and TRBJ1-3; D ambiguous. This CDR3 region has 12 residues. Germline V gene lookup returns CDR1 SEHNR and CDR2 FQNEAQ (reference sequence). Trimming took 5 bases from V and 3 from J, leaving 5 bases between them.